This paragraph covers one T cell receptor (beta chain) sequence. Its antigen is unidentified. The data originate from a study of cytomegalovirus exposure and HLA in healthy donors. Germline V gene lookup returns CDR1 MNHNY and CDR2 SVGAGI (reference sequence). Trimming at V came to 5 bases and at J to 1 base, leaving 2 bases not matched to a gene. The CDR3 consists of 14 residues. PCR was performed using 60 Vbeta and 13 Jbeta primers. Authors' processing steps: Roughly 9.9 million shared chains were among the approximately 87 million unique TCR beta chains that a later analysis counted. Clones were sequenced by immunoSEQ multiplex PCR, and TCRdb holds only the in-frame ones, with some missing. V and J calls and clone size are copied from that table; D and trimming were computed from the DNA. The sample records around 130,000 clones, more than 70% being singletons. Study-level points and caveats: According to the study, roughly 160 TCR beta chains were cytomegalovirus-associated. In a later analysis, HLA-associated TCR beta chains were more clonally expanded than equally common others. As a later analysis showed, a missense DCLRE1C variant was linked to trimming of TCR beta V- and J-genes.

Sequenced sample: PBMCs. The rearrangement links TRBV6-6 to TRBJ2-5, with 9 bases matching TRBD1. The TCR comes from a woman under 40 in good health and CMV-seropositive. The CDR3 coding sequence is TGTGCCAGCAGTGACAGGGGGGTCCAAGAGACCCAGTACTTC. Translated, it gives CASSDRGVQETQYF.